The 26 T cell receptor beta chains listed next were all sequenced from one sample in a study of blood T cell repertoires in COVID-19. Using immunoSEQ multiplex PCR, the repertoire was profiled, and TCRdb retains in-frame clones only, with some absent. The sample records 250,000 to 300,000 clones, over 65% being singletons. Sequenced input: peripheral blood. These receptors all come from a woman aged 80 or over with acute or convalescent COVID-19.

The V and J genes are TRBV6-5 and TRBJ1-6; weak D call: TRBD1 (5 bases). The CDR3 has 15 amino acids. The V end lost 2 bases, the J end lost 5 bases, and 10 bases lay between the germline ends. The germline gives CDR1 MNHEY, CDR2 SVGAGI. CDR3 nucleotide sequence: TGTGCCAGCAGTTACATGGGACTTCATAATTCACCCCTCCACTTT. Translation: CASSYMGLHNSPLHF.

This clone was detected a few times. This rearrangement joins TRBV5-1 to TRBJ2-5, with D maybe TRBD1 (5 bases). The CDR3 totals 15 residues. The germline V gene encodes CDR1 SGHRS and CDR2 YFSETQ. V lost 3 bases to trimming and J lost 0 bases, with 12 bases between them. CDR3 sequence (DNA): TGCGCCAGCAGCTCCTCAGGGAATTACCAAGAGACCCAGTACTTC. Its translation: CASSSSGNYQETQYF.

The chain links TRBV5-6 to TRBJ2-2, with D perhaps TRBD1 (5 bases). CDR3 length: 13 residues. Between the trimmed V and J ends, which lost 0 bases and 6 bases, there was a span of 6 bases. Germline CDR1 reads SGHDT; CDR2 reads YYEEEE. The CDR3 bases are TGTGCCAGCAGCTTGGACAGGTCCGGGGAGCTGTTTTTT. The encoded protein is CASSLDRSGELFF.

This clone was detected once. V and J are TRBV4-1 and TRBJ2-1; no definite D call. CDR1 and CDR2 from the germline V gene are MGHRA and YSYEKL. The CDR3 has 14 residues. With 1 base removed from V and 6 bases from J, the gap between germline ends came to 10 bases. The CDR3 nucleotides read TGCGCCAGCAGCCAAGTTACCGCGCCCAATGAGCAGTTCTTC. Protein product: CASSQVTAPNEQFF.

This sequence joins TRBV14 and TRBJ1-4; D possibly corresponds to TRBD1 (6 bases). The CDR3 contains 15 residues. The V gene lost 5 bases and the J gene lost 3 bases, with 13 bases spanning the gap. CDR1 SGHDN and CDR2 FVKESK come from the germline V gene. The CDR3 nucleotides are TGTGCCAGCAGCTCCTCAGGGGCCCCTAATGAAAAACTGTTTTTT. Encoded protein: CASSSSGAPNEKLFF.

V gene TRBV5-4 combines with J gene TRBJ2-3, with D possibly being TRBD2 (6 bases). The germline V gene encodes CDR1 SGHNT and CDR2 YYREEE (reference sequence). V gave up 0 bases and J gave up 5 bases, with 16 bases separating them. CDR3 length equals 16 residues. CDR3 DNA: TGTGCCAGCAGCTTGGCTACGGGAGCGAGGATAGATACGCAGTATTTT. It is translated as CASSLATGARIDTQYF. The variable domain in full, completed from reference TRBV5-4 and TRBJ2-3, reads ETGVTQSPTHLIKTRGQQVTLRCSSQSGHNTVSWYQQALGQGPQFIFQYYREEENGRGNFPPRFSGLQFPNYSSELNVNALELDDSALYLCASSLATGARIDTQYFGPGTRLTVL.

The J gene is TRBJ1-1, the V gene TRBV9, with a possible D match to TRBD1 (6 bases). The germline V and J ends were trimmed by 5 bases and 0 bases, with 20 bases remaining between them. This CDR3 contains 17 residues. Per the germline V gene, CDR1 is SGDLS and CDR2 is YYNGEE. The CDR3 sequence: CASRGKGHSNMNTEAFF. For the CDR3, the DNA is TGTGCCAGCAGGGGTAAGGGACACAGCAACATGAACACTGAAGCTTTCTTT.

In the case of this clone: Germline and junction disagree at one end, which may indicate a read error. Other DNA sequences from this sample encode an identical CDR3 as well. CDR3 amino acids: CASSFTGQDYGYTF. The CDR3 nucleotides read TGCGCCAGCAGCTTCACCGGACAGGACTATGGTTACACCTTC. The chain combines TRBV5-1 with TRBJ1-2; TRBD1 matches 7 bases. This CDR3 is 14 amino acids long. Germline CDR1 reads SGHRS; CDR2 reads YFSETQ.

The genes are TRBV9 and TRBJ2-3; TRBD2 agrees at 12 bases. The junction had 3 bases not matched to a gene; V was cut back by 2 bases and J by 2 bases. Germline V gives CDR1 SGDLS, CDR2 YYNGEE. The CDR3 is made up of 16 amino acids. The chain's CDR3 is CASSVGLAGPTDTQYF. In DNA, the CDR3 is TGTGCCAGCAGCGTCGGACTAGCGGGACCCACAGATACGCAGTATTTT.

The rearrangement joins TRBV2 to TRBJ1-1; D remains unclear. The CDR3 is 15 amino acids. Between the trimmed V and J ends, which lost 7 bases and 0 bases, there was a span of 15 bases. Looked up from germline, CDR1 is SNHLY and CDR2 is FYNNEI. This chain's CDR3 is CASTLSRKLNTEAFF. In nucleotides, the CDR3 is TGTGCCAGCACCCTTTCGAGGAAACTGAACACTGAAGCTTTCTTT.

This clone appeared a single time. The V call is TRBV4-2, the J call TRBJ2-7; D possibly corresponds to TRBD2 (6 bases). The CDR3 totals 13 residues. Per germline, CDR1 LGHNA and CDR2 YNFKEQ. The V end lost 1 base, the J end lost 10 bases, and 14 bases lay between the germline ends. The CDR3 is CASSQAASEIQYF. CDR3 DNA sequence: TGTGCCAGCAGCCAAGCGGCTAGCGAAATCCAGTACTTC.

The CDR3 region is CASSLRGGDNSPLHF. The CDR3 DNA reads as TGCGCCAGCAGCTTGAGGGGAGGGGATAATTCACCCCTCCACTTT. The chain is built from TRBV5-1 and TRBJ1-6; possible D gene TRBD1, 5 bases. Germline V gene data show CDR1 as SGHRS and CDR2 as YFSETQ. The CDR3 runs to 15 residues. With 1 base removed from V and 5 bases from J, the gap between germline ends came to 10 bases.

The chain recombines TRBV19 with TRBJ2-5; no clear D gene. The V gene's germline CDR1 is LNHDA and CDR2 SQIVND (reference sequence). The CDR3 runs 13 residues. Trimming took off 3 bases at V and 1 base at J, with 6 bases between the two ends. CDR3 sequence: CASSIGPQETQYF. DNA of the CDR3: TGTGCCAGTAGTATTGGGCCCCAAGAGACCCAGTACTTC.

This clone was detected a few times. The chain is built from TRBV19 and TRBJ1-1, with D perhaps TRBD1 (5 bases). The CDR3 spans 13 residues. Per the germline V gene, CDR1 is LNHDA and CDR2 is SQIVND (reference sequence). Trimming took 6 bases from V and 0 from J, leaving 8 bases between them. The CDR3 DNA reads as TGTGCCAGTAGCCAGACAGTGAACACTGAAGCTTTCTTT. It is translated as CASSQTVNTEAFF. The full variable domain, its missing parts supplied by reference TRBV19 and TRBJ1-1, is DGGITQSPKYLFRKEGQNVTLSCEQNLNHDAMYWYRQDPGQGLRLIYYSQIVNDFQKGDIAEGYSVSREKKESFPLTVTSAQKNPTAFYLCASSQTVNTEAFFGQGTRLTVV.

The chain combines TRBV6-5 with TRBJ1-4, with 7 bases fitting TRBD1. The ends lost 4 bases at V and 8 bases at J; junction bases unmatched: 7. From germline, CDR1 is MNHEY and CDR2 SVGAGI. The CDR3 runs to 14 residues. The CDR3 protein is CASSSQDRREKLFF. In nucleotides, the CDR3 is TGTGCCAGCAGTTCCCAGGACAGGCGAGAAAAACTGTTTTTT.

This sequence joins TRBV6-6 and TRBJ1-2; 7 bases align to TRBD1. The CDR3 has 15 residues. Trimming cost V 6 bases and J 4 bases; bases outside gene matches: 11. The germline V gene has CDR1 MNHNY and CDR2 SVGAGI (reference sequence). CDR3 coding DNA: TGTGCCAGCAGCCATCGACCTGGGACAGCCTATGGCTACACCTTC. Translated: CASSHRPGTAYGYTF.

The rearrangement joins TRBV19 to TRBJ2-3; 9 nucleotides agree with TRBD2. Trimming cost V 3 bases and J 8 bases; bases outside gene matches: 6. The CDR3 is 14 amino acids. Germline V gene sequence: CDR1 LNHDA, CDR2 SQIVND (reference sequence). CDR3 in amino acids: CASSIRTSVLTQYF. The CDR3 bases are TGTGCCAGTAGTATCAGGACTAGCGTACTTACGCAGTATTTT.

V gene TRBV9 combines with J gene TRBJ1-3, with no clear D. The CDR3 is 17 residues long. CDR1 and CDR2 (germline): SGDLS, YYNGEE. V shed 0 bases and J shed 0 bases, with 13 bases lying between them. CDR3 DNA sequence: TGTGCCAGCAGCGTAGGACTCCCGGGTCACTCTGGAAACACCATATATTTT. Amino acids: CASSVGLPGHSGNTIYF.

The V gene is TRBV11-2, the J gene TRBJ1-3; D remains unclear. The CDR3 sequence is 16 residues long. Trimming took off 1 base at V and 0 bases at J, with 10 bases between the two ends. Germline CDR1 reads SGHAT; CDR2 reads FQNNGV. For the CDR3, the DNA is TGTGCCAGCAGCTTAGCTCGCGGCAGCTCTGGAAACACCATATATTTT. Amino acids: CASSLARGSSGNTIYF. Full variable domain (outside the CDR3, taken from reference TRBV11-2 and TRBJ1-3): EAGVAQSPRYKIIEKRQSVAFWCNPISGHATLYWYQQILGQGPKLLIQFQNNGVVDDSQLPKDRFSAERLKGVDSTLKIQPAKLEDSAVYLCASSLARGSSGNTIYFGEGSWLTVV.

The chain has TRBV2 and TRBJ1-6; weak D call: TRBD1 (6 bases). Germline V gene lookup returns CDR1 SNHLY and CDR2 FYNNEI. Trimming took off 6 bases at V and 1 base at J, with 10 bases between the two ends. This CDR3 has 15 amino acids. Here the CDR3 reads CASSLGQSYNSPLHF. The CDR3 region has the DNA TGTGCCAGCAGCCTTGGACAGTCCTATAATTCACCCCTCCACTTT.

The chain combines TRBV12-3 or TRBV12-4 with TRBJ2-5; no reliable D call. V lost 5 bases and J lost 5, with 12 bases in between. The CDR3 has 13 residues. CDR3 sequence: CASSQQLRETQYF. The CDR3 DNA follows: TGTGCCAGCAGTCAACAGTTACGGGAGACCCAGTACTTC.

This chain uses TRBV11-2 with TRBJ1-2; no clear D. The germline CDR1 and CDR2 sequences are SGHAT and FQNNGV. CDR3 size: 14 residues. V was cut by 2 bases and J by 4 bases, with 11 bases left in between. The CDR3 is CASSLRSQSYGYTF. As DNA, the CDR3 is TGTGCCAGCAGCTTAAGGTCACAGTCCTATGGCTACACCTTC.

This clone was observed a handful of times. The chain is built from TRBV21-1 and TRBJ2-6; the table's D call, TRBD1, was not checked against the DNA. TRBV21-1 is assigned pseudogene status. There are 16 residues in the CDR3. CDR3 sequence: CASPYITGLGSNVLTF. The CDR3 DNA reads TGTGCCAGCCCTTACATCACAGGTCTCGGGTCCAACGTCCTGACTTTC.

The chain is built from TRBV6-1 and TRBJ2-6, with D hard to call. Trimming left V 2 bases short and J 0 bases short, with 11 bases between. CDR1 MNHNS and CDR2 SASEGT come from the germline V gene. This CDR3 is built from 17 residues. The CDR3 bases are TGTGCCAGCAGTGAAATGATAGAGAGCTCTGGGGCCAACGTCCTGACTTTC. Translating it yields CASSEMIESSGANVLTF.

V gene TRBV19 combines with J gene TRBJ1-6; tentative D call: TRBD1 (6 bases). Trimming took 6 bases from V and 9 from J, leaving 18 bases between them. The germline CDR1 and CDR2 sequences are LNHDA and SQIVND (reference sequence). There are 15 residues in the CDR3. This chain's CDR3 is CASSLRGLLGSPLHF. In DNA, the CDR3 is TGTGCCAGTAGCCTCAGGGGTTTGCTTGGTTCACCCCTCCACTTT. The full variable domain, rest sourced from reference TRBV19 and TRBJ1-6, is DGGITQSPKYLFRKEGQNVTLSCEQNLNHDAMYWYRQDPGQGLRLIYYSQIVNDFQKGDIAEGYSVSREKKESFPLTVTSAQKNPTAFYLCASSLRGLLGSPLHFGNGTRLTVT.

This chain connects TRBV10-3 to TRBJ1-2, with 9 bases fitting TRBD1. This CDR3 is 14 amino acids long. Germline CDR1 ENHRY, CDR2 SYGVKD. J gave up 2 bases and V 5 bases, and 3 bases lay outside the gene matches. This CDR3 reads CAISPGTGNYGYTF. CDR3 DNA: TGTGCCATCAGTCCCGGGACAGGGAACTATGGCTACACCTTC.